Listed below are T cell receptor beta chains from one sample, sequenced in a study of shared clonotypes between healthy human individuals. Profiling relied on immunoSEQ multiplex PCR, and the TCRdb table lists in-frame clones only, not all of them. The sample shows under 650,000 clones, 96% of them seen only once. The sequenced sample consisted of naive CD4+ T cells sorted from blood. The origin of the receptors is a woman in her 30s in good health. The CDR3 runs from the conserved cysteine through the conserved F or W. A D gene is named only where the DNA matches it firmly. Clone size is given for some rows only: seen once, a few or many times, or a class if the clone is expanded.

j_call: TRBJ1-1
d_call: NA
cdr3_length: 14
clone_size: NA
v_call: TRBV6-6
cdr3_aa: CATRGEGMNTEAFF
cdr3_nt: TGTGCCACCAGGGGAGAGGGAATGAACACTGAAGCTTTCTTT

j_call: TRBJ2-7
d_call: TRBD1
cdr3_length: 15
clone_size: NA
v_call: TRBV7-9
cdr3_aa: CASSLQGQGRYEQYF
cdr3_nt: TGTGCCAGCAGCTTACAGGGACAGGGGCGCTACGAGCAGTACTTC

j_call: TRBJ1-5
d_call: TRBD1
cdr3_length: 15
clone_size: NA
v_call: TRBV28
cdr3_aa: CASSTPTGGRKPQHF
cdr3_nt: TGTGCCAGCAGCACCCCGACAGGGGGAAGGAAGCCCCAGCATTTT

j_call: TRBJ2-3
d_call: TRBD2
cdr3_length: 16
clone_size: NA
v_call: TRBV18
cdr3_aa: CASSPRAGEGTDTQYF
cdr3_nt: TGTGCCAGCTCACCACGAGCGGGAGAGGGCACAGATACGCAGTATTTT

j_call: TRBJ2-7
d_call: TRBD1
cdr3_length: 15
clone_size: NA
v_call: TRBV2
cdr3_aa: CASTLNPDRVHEQYF
cdr3_nt: TGTGCCAGCACCCTCAACCCGGACAGGGTGCACGAGCAGTACTTC

j_call: TRBJ2-1
d_call: TRBD1
cdr3_length: 13
clone_size: NA
v_call: TRBV25-1
cdr3_aa: CASSGTGGGGQFF
cdr3_nt: TGTGCCAGCAGTGGGACAGGGGGTGGGGGGCAGTTCTTC

j_call: TRBJ1-3
d_call: NA
cdr3_length: 15
clone_size: NA
v_call: TRBV7-9
cdr3_aa: CASSLEGSTGNTIYF
cdr3_nt: TGTGCCAGCAGCTTAGAGGGCAGCACTGGAAACACCATATATTTT

j_call: TRBJ2-7
d_call: TRBD2
cdr3_length: 14
clone_size: NA
v_call: TRBV4-1
cdr3_aa: CASSASGRAWEQYF
cdr3_nt: TGTGCCAGCAGTGCTAGCGGGAGGGCCTGGGAGCAGTACTTC

j_call: TRBJ2-7
d_call: NA
cdr3_length: 14
clone_size: NA
v_call: TRBV10-3
cdr3_aa: CAISGGDGFYEQYF
cdr3_nt: TGTGCCATCAGCGGTGGGGACGGCTTCTACGAGCAGTACTTC

j_call: TRBJ2-7
d_call: TRBD2
cdr3_length: 13
clone_size: NA
v_call: TRBV7-2
cdr3_aa: CASSQRTSFEQYF
cdr3_nt: TGTGCCAGCAGCCAAAGGACTAGCTTCGAGCAGTACTTC

j_call: TRBJ1-2
d_call: TRBD1
cdr3_length: 13
clone_size: NA
v_call: TRBV9
cdr3_aa: CASSYRQGGGYTF
cdr3_nt: TGTGCCAGCAGCTACCGACAGGGGGGTGGCTACACCTTC

j_call: TRBJ2-7
d_call: TRBD2
cdr3_length: 16
clone_size: NA
v_call: TRBV4-1
cdr3_aa: CASSQEGGSSRYEQYF
cdr3_nt: TGCGCCAGCAGCCAAGAGGGGGGGTCGAGTCGCTACGAGCAGTACTTC

j_call: TRBJ2-7
d_call: TRBD1
cdr3_length: 15
clone_size: NA
v_call: TRBV15
cdr3_aa: CATSRVSDRLREQYF
cdr3_nt: TGTGCCACCAGCAGAGTTTCGGACAGGCTCAGGGAGCAGTACTTC

j_call: TRBJ1-1
d_call: NA
cdr3_length: 12
clone_size: NA
v_call: TRBV2
cdr3_aa: CASTSLNTEAFF
cdr3_nt: TGTGCCAGTACGTCCCTGAACACTGAAGCTTTCTTT

j_call: TRBJ2-5
d_call: NA
cdr3_length: 13
clone_size: NA
v_call: TRBV7-2
cdr3_aa: CASSLGQAETQYF
cdr3_nt: TGTGCCAGCAGCTTAGGGCAGGCAGAGACCCAGTACTTC

j_call: TRBJ2-7
d_call: NA
cdr3_length: 13
clone_size: NA
v_call: TRBV28
cdr3_aa: CASATQARYEQYF
cdr3_nt: TGTGCCAGCGCCACACAAGCGCGCTACGAGCAGTACTTC

j_call: TRBJ2-4
d_call: TRBD1
cdr3_length: 17
clone_size: NA
v_call: TRBV28
cdr3_aa: CASSSPGTGGLLDIQYF
cdr3_nt: TGTGCCAGCAGTTCCCCCGGGACAGGGGGCCTTTTGGACATTCAGTACTTC

j_call: TRBJ2-1
d_call: TRBD2
cdr3_length: 13
clone_size: NA
v_call: TRBV13
cdr3_aa: CASSSGTSDLQFF
cdr3_nt: TGTGCCAGCAGCTCCGGGACTAGCGACTTGCAGTTCTTC

j_call: TRBJ2-7
d_call: TRBD2
cdr3_length: 15
clone_size: NA
v_call: TRBV2
cdr3_aa: CASSEAVAGVGEQYF
cdr3_nt: TGTGCCAGCAGTGAGGCGGTAGCGGGAGTTGGCGAGCAGTACTTC

j_call: TRBJ2-7
d_call: NA
cdr3_length: 13
clone_size: NA
v_call: TRBV29-1
cdr3_aa: CSVVKGGGYEQYF
cdr3_nt: TGCAGCGTTGTCAAGGGGGGTGGCTACGAGCAGTACTTC

j_call: TRBJ2-7
d_call: TRBD2
cdr3_length: 15
clone_size: NA
v_call: TRBV5-8
cdr3_aa: CASSPGLAGHYEQYF
cdr3_nt: TGTGCCAGCAGCCCGGGACTAGCGGGACACTACGAGCAGTACTTC

j_call: TRBJ2-7
d_call: NA
cdr3_length: 15
clone_size: once
v_call: TRBV28
cdr3_aa: CASSGPGLYSYEQYF
cdr3_nt: TGTGCCAGCAGTGGACCGGGACTGTATTCCTACGAGCAGTACTTC

j_call: TRBJ1-2
d_call: NA
cdr3_length: 11
clone_size: NA
v_call: TRBV30
cdr3_aa: CAYGTPYGYTF
cdr3_nt: TGTGCCTACGGGACACCTTATGGCTACACCTTC

j_call: TRBJ1-5
d_call: TRBD1
cdr3_length: 13
clone_size: NA
v_call: TRBV19
cdr3_aa: CASLDRPNQPQHF
cdr3_nt: TGTGCCAGCCTGGACAGGCCAAATCAGCCCCAGCATTTT

j_call: TRBJ2-1
d_call: TRBD1
cdr3_length: 15
clone_size: NA
v_call: TRBV19
cdr3_aa: CASSRTGVAYNEQFF
cdr3_nt: TGTGCCAGTAGTAGGACAGGGGTGGCCTACAATGAGCAGTTCTTC

j_call: TRBJ2-1
d_call: TRBD2
cdr3_length: 15
clone_size: NA
v_call: TRBV6-5
cdr3_aa: CASSPGTSGQNEQFF
cdr3_nt: TGTGCCAGCAGTCCCGGGACTAGCGGCCAGAATGAGCAGTTCTTC

j_call: TRBJ2-3
d_call: NA
cdr3_length: 14
clone_size: once
v_call: TRBV18
cdr3_aa: CASSPLASTDTQYF
cdr3_nt: TGTGCCAGCTCACCCTTGGCGAGCACAGATACGCAGTATTTT

j_call: TRBJ2-7
d_call: NA
cdr3_length: 12
clone_size: NA
v_call: TRBV29-1
cdr3_aa: CSAVGTAGEQYF
cdr3_nt: TGCAGCGCGGTGGGGACTGCTGGAGAGCAGTACTTC

j_call: TRBJ2-7
d_call: NA
cdr3_length: 14
clone_size: NA
v_call: TRBV28
cdr3_aa: CASSPPGPIYEQYF
cdr3_nt: TGTGCCAGCAGTCCCCCGGGGCCTATTTACGAGCAGTACTTC

j_call: TRBJ1-4
d_call: NA
cdr3_length: 13
clone_size: NA
v_call: TRBV19
cdr3_aa: CASSVGLNEKLFF
cdr3_nt: TGTGCCAGTAGTGTGGGACTTAATGAAAAACTGTTTTTT

j_call: TRBJ1-1
d_call: TRBD1
cdr3_length: 13
clone_size: NA
v_call: TRBV5-6
cdr3_aa: CASRNRGRTEAFF
cdr3_nt: TGTGCCAGCAGGAACAGGGGCCGCACTGAAGCTTTCTTT

j_call: TRBJ1-1
d_call: NA
cdr3_length: 14
clone_size: NA
v_call: TRBV28
cdr3_aa: CASSGFGGRAEAFF
cdr3_nt: TGTGCCAGCAGTGGTTTCGGGGGAAGGGCTGAAGCTTTCTTT

j_call: TRBJ2-7
d_call: NA
cdr3_length: 15
clone_size: NA
v_call: TRBV5-4
cdr3_aa: CASSLDPGSTYEQYF
cdr3_nt: TGTGCCAGCAGCTTGGACCCAGGGAGTACCTACGAGCAGTACTTC

j_call: TRBJ2-1
d_call: TRBD2
cdr3_length: 17
clone_size: NA
v_call: TRBV7-6
cdr3_aa: CASSWMEWREQRNEQFF
cdr3_nt: TGTGCCAGCAGCTGGATGGAGTGGCGGGAGCAACGGAATGAGCAGTTCTTC